Reported below is one TCR beta chain. This clonotype turned up a few times. Its antigen is currently not known. No much larger clone exists at a distance of one base, and base qualities are not known. This sample is drawn from a study of spatial heterogeneity in lung cancer (dated by TCRdb to the late 2010s). Background for the entire study: More beta-chain than alpha-chain transcripts were consistently detected, likely reflecting higher beta-chain transcript abundance. The study linked features of the TCR repertoire to counts of nonsynonymous mutations, which were determined by whole-exome sequencing of tumor tissue. In the raw uncorrected reads, each unique combination of TCR and UMI appeared more than ten times on average. TCR alpha and beta repertoires were quantitatively compared across multiple tumor regions, matched nontumor lung and blood in non-small cell lung cancer. At surgery, some 200 tumor regions, almost 65 matched nontumor lung samples and fewer than 60 PBMC samples were TCR-sequenced for both alpha and beta chains.

This specimen's time point label, per the study, means: sample taken at primary tumor resection. For TCR sequencing, whole RNA was extracted from tumor and nontumor lung tissue, or from cryopreserved PBMC samples, and no cell sorting was done. Donors were 72 patients with early-stage, untreated non-small cell lung cancer from the lung TRACERx cohort. Patients were selected for TCR sequencing only if sufficient RNA was available from at least two tumor regions. For CDR1 and CDR2, the germline V gene (reference sequence) lists LGHDT and YNNKEL. The trim is 1 base for V and 7 bases for J, with a gap of 13 bases between the germline ends. Counted from cysteine to phenylalanine, this CDR3 has 14 amino acids. The DNA shown is the 42-base CDR3, in frame from base 1. Broad study findings and their caveats: Ubiquitous expanded tumor TCRs were detected in blood more often at tumor resection than at routine follow-up. Confirming at a functional level the hypothesis that regional TCRs recognize regional mutations was considered to require additional single-cell paired TCR alpha and beta sequencing.

The method behind the library was 5' RACE. The sequencer was a NextSeq 500. The TCR library protocol attached a unique molecular identifier to each TCR cDNA molecule to allow correction of PCR and sequencing errors. On the authors' methods: TCR identification, UMI-based error correction and CDR3 extraction were performed with Decombinator tools. TCRs above a frequency of 2 per 1,000, corresponding to the top 1% of the tumor frequency distribution, were defined as expanded. Renyi diversity was computed with the R vegan package after each repertoire had been subsampled 100 times to 5,000 TCRs. CDR3 similarity networks were built from amino acid triplet string-kernel similarity, connecting CDR3s with pairwise similarity above 0.82. TCRdb reworked the public reads: Q25 trimming with fastp, MiXCR clone assembly, productive beta chains retained. Each entry is one CDR3 protein sequence, shown with its most common DNA and genes. TCRdb, rather than the study authors, made the V and J calls. Present in this sample are about 90,000 distinct CDR3 sequences, around 9% of which were seen just once. Together, the top ten hold about 7.1% of the sample.

The chain was built from TRBV3-1 and TRBJ1-2; no D gene can be assigned with confidence. This receptor was obtained from a male donor with early-stage non-small cell lung cancer. The sequences come from PBMCs, collected at surgery. The bases read TGTGCCAGCAGCCAAGGGGAGACAACTCGTGGCTACACCTTC. Translation gives CASSQGETTRGYTF. The full variable domain, completed from the reference TRBV3-1 and TRBJ1-2 proteins outside the CDR3, reads DTAVSQTPKYLVTQMGNDKSIKCEQNLGHDTMYWYKQDSKKFLKIMFSYNNKELIINETVPNRFSPKSPDKAHLNLHINSLELGDSAVYFCASSQGETTRGYTFGSGTRLTVV.